A single sample gave rise to the 4 T cell receptor beta chains below, sequenced in a study of OX40 agonist ivuxolimab in advanced cancers. The library came from the immunoSEQ multiplex PCR assay. Here the immuneACCESS table is served through TCRdb, limited to in-frame sequences with V and J called. Missing clones are a known gap in these copies; in checked studies unresolved V genes cover under half, and the rest lacks a known reason. The sample table contains roughly 66,000 clones; only one count was recorded for around 86% of them. Of the sample, roughly 2.5% falls within the top ten clones. This material consisted of CD4+ or CD8+ T cells sorted from blood, taken in a trial of the OX40 agonist ivuxolimab. The receptors stem from an adult with an advanced solid tumor such as melanoma, head and neck, liver or kidney cancer.

V gene TRBV7-2 combines with J gene TRBJ1-2; possibly TRBD1 for D (5 bases). Germline V lookup: CDR1 SGHTA, CDR2 FQGNSA. V was clipped by 5 bases and J by 3 bases, with 10 bases between them. CDR3 length equals 13 residues. The CDR3 spells CASSPDSHYGYTF. The CDR3 DNA reads TGTGCCAGCAGCCCTGACAGCCACTATGGCTACACCTTC. The full variable domain, rest sourced from reference TRBV7-2 and TRBJ1-2, is GAGVSQSPSNKVTEKGKDVELRCDPISGHTALYWYRQSLGQGLEFLIYFQGNSAPDKSGLPSDRFSAERTGGSVSTLTIQRTQQEDSAVYLCASSPDSHYGYTFGSGTRLTVV.

This sequence joins TRBV7-2 and TRBJ2-1; TRBD2 matches 10 bases. Looked up from germline, CDR1 is SGHTA and CDR2 is FQGNSA. Trimming removed 5 bases from V and 1 base from J; junction bases left unmatched: 11. This CDR3 comprises 18 residues. Written as DNA, the CDR3 is TGTGCCAGCAGCGTAACTCCGCCTAGCGGGAGTTCCTACAATGAGCAGTTCTTC. It codes for CASSVTPPSGSSYNEQFF.

The V and J genes are TRBV28 and TRBJ1-5; 8 bases align to TRBD1. The CDR3 extends over 14 amino acids. Germline V gene data show CDR1 as MDHEN and CDR2 as SYDVKM. The ends lost 4 bases at V and 6 bases at J; junction bases unmatched: 5. The CDR3 sequence: CASSSGQGGQPQHF. In nucleotides, the CDR3 is TGTGCCAGCAGTTCAGGACAGGGAGGTCAGCCCCAGCATTTT.

V usage is TRBV5-1 and J usage is TRBJ2-6; 11 bases match TRBD1. Germline V gene lookup returns CDR1 SGHRS and CDR2 YFSETQ. The CDR3 is 16 amino acids. The V and J ends lost 3 bases and 3 bases, in that order; junction bases with no gene match: 2. The CDR3 sequence is CASSWTGGGGANVLTF. The CDR3 DNA reads as TGCGCCAGCAGCTGGACAGGGGGCGGTGGGGCCAACGTCCTGACTTTC.